This T cell receptor beta chain was recorded in a study of blood T cells in healthy people across ages. Overall study findings and caveats: Donors of long life had a larger count of naive CD4+ cells and greater diversity than aged donors. Estimates based on one million T cells were treated as lower bounds.

Per the germline V gene, CDR1 is LGHNA and CDR2 is YSLEER. Trimming left V 0 bases short and J 9 bases short, with 17 bases between. The CDR3 runs 15 residues. There are a few counts of this clonotype. Its antigen is still unknown. Through a sample-barcoded 5' primer and a J-beta primer mix, a second PCR was run for roughly 6 to 11 cycles. TCRdb analysed the 5' RACE reads with MiXCR anew, one entry per CDR3 protein. Among around 600,000 distinct CDR3 sequences listed, about 45% were seen once. V usage is TRBV4-3 and J usage is TRBJ1-2; D unclear. Sequenced material: blood. This clonotype was sampled from a man at least 80 years old in good health. Here the CDR3 reads CASSQDLARPERYTF. Written as DNA, the CDR3 is TGCGCCAGCAGCCAAGATTTAGCGCGTCCAGAACGCTACACCTTC.